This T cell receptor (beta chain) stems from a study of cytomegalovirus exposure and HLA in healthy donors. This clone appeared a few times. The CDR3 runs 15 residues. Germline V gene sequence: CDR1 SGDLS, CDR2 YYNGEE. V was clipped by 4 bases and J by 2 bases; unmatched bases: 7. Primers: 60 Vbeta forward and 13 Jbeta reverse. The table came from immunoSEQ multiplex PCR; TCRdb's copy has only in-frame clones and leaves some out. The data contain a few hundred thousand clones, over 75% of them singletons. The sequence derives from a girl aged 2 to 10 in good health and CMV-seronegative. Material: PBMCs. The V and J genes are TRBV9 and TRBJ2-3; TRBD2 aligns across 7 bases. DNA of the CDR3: TGTGCCAGCAGCCGCGGGGGACTAAACACAGATACGCAGTATTTT. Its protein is CASSRGGLNTDTQYF. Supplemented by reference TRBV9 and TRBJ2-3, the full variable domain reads DSGVTQTPKHLITATGQRVTLRCSPRSGDLSVYWYQQSLDQGLQFLIQYYNGEERAKGNILERFSAQQFPDLHSELNLSSLELGDSALYFCASSRGGLNTDTQYFGPGTRLTVL.